The 17 T cell receptor beta chains presented below share a single source sample, sequenced in a study of CD8 T cells in Susac syndrome. RNA totalling roughly 0.45 to 1 ug underwent reverse transcription with random hexamers. One entry per CDR3 protein results from TCRdb running MiXCR on the immunoSEQ multiplex PCR reads. The sample comprises roughly 130,000 distinct CDR3 sequences, over 90% of which are singletons, and less than 0.15% rests with the top ten. Material: CD4+ T cells from PBMCs. The receptor source for this set is a human donor with Susac syndrome.

The chain couples TRBV20-1 to TRBJ2-3; 7 bases align to TRBD1. V was pared by 2 bases and J by 0 bases, with 8 bases of the junction left unmatched. Germline-derived CDR1 and CDR2 are DFQATT and SNEGSKA (reference sequence). The CDR3 is made up of 16 amino acids. The CDR3 sequence: CSARPADRDSTDTQYF. Written as DNA, the CDR3 is TGCAGTGCTAGACCTGCCGACAGGGACAGCACAGATACGCAGTATTTT.

The chain links TRBV15 to TRBJ2-2, with 8 bases that match TRBD1. Losses at the gene ends were 2 bases for V and 1 base for J; bases not matched to a gene: 6. The CDR3 spans 17 residues. Germline V gene sequence: CDR1 LNHNV, CDR2 YYDKDF (reference sequence). The CDR3 region has the DNA TGTGCCACCAGCAGAACCCCCGGGACAGGGAACACCGGGGAGCTGTTTTTT. Translating gives CATSRTPGTGNTGELFF.

The J gene is TRBJ1-5, the V gene TRBV20-1, with TRBD1 matching 9 bases. Germline V CDR1 and CDR2: DFQATT, SNEGSKA (reference sequence). The CDR3 loop spans 13 amino acids. The CDR3 DNA sequence: TGCAATACCGGGGACAGGGAAAATCAGCCCCAGCATTTT. It codes for CNTGDRENQPQHF.

The chain is built from TRBV2 and TRBJ2-3; the D call may be TRBD1 or TRBD2 (5 bases each). Trimming pared 11 bases from V and 1 base from J, leaving 16 bases between. CDR1 and CDR2 (germline): SNHLY, FYNNEI. The CDR3 loop spans 14 amino acids. This CDR3 is CADSRGQGTDTQYF. The CDR3 DNA reads as TGTGCCGACAGTCGGGGTCAGGGCACAGATACGCAGTATTTT.

The chain links TRBV5-1 to TRBJ2-6; D is ambiguous. The ends were cut back, 4 bases at V and 0 bases at J, with 8 bases in the middle. CDR3 length: 15 amino acids. The germline V gene encodes CDR1 SGHRS and CDR2 YFSETQ. Here the CDR3 DNA reads TGCGCCAGCAGCATTGACAACTCTGGGGCCAACGTCCTGACTTTC. Its translation: CASSIDNSGANVLTF.

The gene calls are TRBV14 and TRBJ2-5; the D call may be TRBD1 or TRBD2 (5 bases each). The CDR3 totals 15 residues. Germline CDR1 and CDR2: SGHDN and FVKESK. The ends were cut back, 2 bases at V and 3 bases at J, with 13 bases in the middle. CDR3 region: CASSQLGRGEETQYF. CDR3 sequence (DNA): TGTGCCAGCAGCCAATTGGGACGGGGAGAAGAGACCCAGTACTTC.

The chain couples TRBV5-1 to TRBJ2-7; D not certain. CDR1 SGHRS and CDR2 YFSETQ come from the germline V gene. This CDR3 region has 14 residues. V was clipped by 6 bases and J by 3 bases, with 16 bases between them. This chain's CDR3 is CASTVDPNNYEQYF. The CDR3 DNA sequence: TGCGCCAGCACCGTCGATCCGAACAACTACGAGCAGTACTTC.

This clonotype has only a few counts. The chain links TRBV28 to TRBJ1-2, with no clear D. V lost 6 bases to trimming and J lost 2 bases, with 4 bases between them. In germline, CDR1 is MDHEN, CDR2 SYDVKM. The CDR3 sequence is 11 residues long. The CDR3 nucleotides read TGTGCCAGCAGCGACAACTATGGCTACACCTTC. Protein sequence: CASSDNYGYTF.

This chain connects TRBV23-1 to TRBJ2-1; 11 bases agree with TRBD2. TRBV23-1 has ORF status, its function being uncertain. Trimming took 4 bases from V and 8 from J; bases not matched to a gene: 7. The CDR3 is made up of 15 amino acids. The CDR3 DNA is TGCGCCAGCAGTCGGAAACTAGCGGGAGTCGATGAGCAGTTCTTC. Translating it yields CASSRKLAGVDEQFF.

CDR3 residues: CASTQSYEQYF. Here the CDR3 DNA reads TGTGCCAGCACCCAATCCTACGAGCAGTACTTC. V and J are TRBV11-2 and TRBJ2-7; no firm D call. V lost 7 bases and J lost 1, with 5 bases in between. CDR1 is SGHAT and CDR2 is FQNNGV in the germline V gene. This CDR3 region has 11 residues.

This chain joins TRBV20-1 and TRBJ1-1; D possibly corresponds to TRBD1 (6 bases). Per the germline V gene, CDR1 is DFQATT and CDR2 is SNEGSKA (reference sequence). The germline V and J ends were trimmed by 6 bases and 1 base, with 15 bases remaining between them. The CDR3 runs to 14 residues. DNA of the CDR3: TGCAGTGCCCCGTTACAGGGAAAGAACACTGAAGCTTTCTTT. It encodes CSAPLQGKNTEAFF.

The chain employs TRBV7-9 and TRBJ1-5; D might be TRBD1 (5 bases). Germline V CDR1 and CDR2: SEHNR, FQNEAQ (reference sequence). CDR3 size: 15 residues. Trimming took off 5 bases at V and 2 bases at J, with 13 bases between the two ends. This CDR3 is CASSRDLRGNQPQHF. CDR3 sequence (DNA): TGTGCCAGCAGCCGGGACCTTCGGGGCAATCAGCCCCAGCATTTT.

The chain links TRBV4-2 to TRBJ1-5; the D is unclear. Germline V gene data show CDR1 as LGHNA and CDR2 as YNFKEQ. V shed 0 bases and J shed 9 bases, with 12 bases lying between them. The CDR3 length is 14 residues. The CDR3 spells CASSQEGPGWPQHF. CDR3 nucleotide sequence: TGTGCCAGCAGCCAAGAAGGGCCCGGTTGGCCCCAGCATTTT.

CDR3 amino acids: CASSYSIGANSYEQYF. CDR3 nucleotide sequence: TGTGCCAGCAGTTATTCGATCGGGGCAAACTCCTACGAGCAGTACTTC. The genes are TRBV7-9 and TRBJ2-7, with D possibly being TRBD1 or TRBD2 (5 bases each). The germline gives CDR1 SEHNR, CDR2 FQNEAQ (reference sequence). The CDR3 runs to 16 residues. Trimming pared 6 bases from V and 0 bases from J, leaving 18 bases between.

V gene TRBV7-9 combines with J gene TRBJ1-5; D not resolved. The germline gives CDR1 SEHNR, CDR2 FQNEAQ (reference sequence). CDR3 length equals 14 residues. V gave up 5 bases and J gave up 0 bases, with 8 bases separating them. The CDR3 region has the DNA TGTGCCAGCAGCCGAAGCTATAGCAATCAGCCCCAGCATTTT. Translation gives CASSRSYSNQPQHF.

The chain couples TRBV20-1 to TRBJ2-2; a weak D match, TRBD2 (5 bases). Germline V gene data show CDR1 as DFQATT and CDR2 as SNEGSKA (reference sequence). V was cut by 5 bases and J by 4 bases, with 14 bases left in between. The CDR3 spans 14 residues. In nucleotides, the CDR3 is TGCAGTGCTGACATGGGAGATGTCACCGGGGAGCTGTTTTTT. It specifies CSADMGDVTGELFF.

The V and J genes are TRBV30 and TRBJ2-2, with D possibly being TRBD2 (6 bases). The CDR3 length is 16 residues. Trimming took off 3 bases at V and 6 bases at J, with 20 bases between the two ends. The germline gives CDR1 GTSNPN, CDR2 SVGIG (reference sequence). The CDR3 coding sequence is TGTGCCTGGAGCTTATTGTGGGGGGAGTCCCCCGGGGAGCTGTTTTTT. It is translated as CAWSLLWGESPGELFF.